The 30 T cell receptor beta chains reported below all come from one sample, sequenced in a study of T cell changes during pregnancy in multiple sclerosis. Generated by immunoSEQ multiplex PCR, the TCRdb table keeps only in-frame clones and is missing some. Of around 68,000 clones in the sample, roughly 91% are singletons; the top ten hold 2.2%. The source was peripheral blood, collected in the third trimester of pregnancy. The receptors were gathered from a female donor in good health, enrolled as a control in a pregnancy study.

The chain links TRBV28 to TRBJ2-7, with a weak D call TRBD1 (5 bases). Germline-derived CDR1 and CDR2 are MDHEN and SYDVKM. Trimming stripped 8 bases from V and 5 bases from J, with 25 bases between. This CDR3 region has 16 residues. The CDR3 bases are TGTGCCAGCCGTTCCACCCTGGGGCTAGAGGAAGACGAGCAGTACTTC. It is translated as CASRSTLGLEEDEQYF.

The V and J genes are TRBV6-1 and TRBJ2-3; 10 positions match TRBD2. The germline V gene has CDR1 MNHNS and CDR2 SASEGT. The CDR3 extends over 15 amino acids. J was trimmed by 2 bases and V by 5 bases; bases with no gene match: 4. The chain's CDR3 is CASSTGTSATDTQYF. The CDR3 DNA follows: TGTGCCAGCAGTACGGGGACTAGCGCCACAGATACGCAGTATTTT.

The J gene is TRBJ2-7, the V gene TRBV6-1, with D unresolved. The CDR3 sequence is 14 residues long. Germline CDR1 reads MNHNS; CDR2 reads SASEGT. V was clipped by 1 base and J by 5 bases, with 12 bases between them. Here the CDR3 DNA reads TGTGCCAGCAGTGAAGTCAGCGCCCTCGACGAGCAGTACTTC. This encodes CASSEVSALDEQYF.

This chain joins TRBV6-4 and TRBJ1-6, with D perhaps TRBD1 (6 bases). Between the trimmed V and J ends, which lost 8 bases and 8 bases, there was a span of 22 bases. The CDR3 is made up of 16 amino acids. Per the germline V gene, CDR1 is MRHNA and CDR2 is SNTAGT. The CDR3 protein is CASDTGNPRHHSPLHF. The CDR3 DNA follows: TGTGCCAGCGATACAGGGAACCCCCGTCATCATTCACCCCTCCACTTT.

This chain uses TRBV19 with TRBJ2-3, with D perhaps TRBD2 (7 bases). Trimming removed 1 base at V and 4 bases at J, with 12 bases between. The CDR3 consists of 15 residues. Looked up from germline, CDR1 is LNHDA and CDR2 is SQIVND (reference sequence). The CDR3 DNA reads as TGTGCCAGTAGTATAGCGGGGGCGGGGGCAGATACGCAGTATTTT. This translates into CASSIAGAGADTQYF.

The gene calls are TRBV19 and TRBJ1-2; the match to TRBD1 covers 8 bases. The length of the CDR3 is 15 residues. V gave up 7 bases and J gave up 5 bases; unmatched junction bases: 12. Germline loops: CDR1 LNHDA, CDR2 SQIVND (reference sequence). The CDR3 region is CASTIGPGGVYGYTF. CDR3 coding DNA: TGTGCCAGTACCATAGGGCCAGGGGGCGTATATGGCTACACCTTC.

The gene calls are TRBV6-6 and TRBJ2-1, with 8 nucleotides matching TRBD2. This CDR3 has 16 residues. V gave up 7 bases and J gave up 2 bases; unmatched junction bases: 10. The germline V gene has CDR1 MNHNY and CDR2 SVGAGI (reference sequence). The chain's CDR3 is CASTASAGATYNEQFF. The CDR3 DNA reads TGTGCCAGCACCGCTTCAGCGGGGGCAACCTACAATGAGCAGTTCTTC.

The chain recombines TRBV9 with TRBJ1-3; TRBD1 matches 7 bases. CDR1 SGDLS and CDR2 YYNGEE come from the germline V gene. The CDR3 extends over 16 amino acids. The V segment lost 6 bases and the J segment 4 bases; nucleotides outside the gene matches: 13. The CDR3 DNA follows: TGTGCCAGCACCGAGGGACAGCACAAACCCGGAAACACCATATATTTT. Translating gives CASTEGQHKPGNTIYF.

This clone occurred once. V gene TRBV7-2 combines with J gene TRBJ2-2; the D gene is possibly TRBD1 (6 bases). Deletions cut 4 bases from V and 8 bases from J, with 20 bases between. The CDR3 extends over 16 amino acids. From germline, CDR1 is SGHTA and CDR2 FQGNSA. CDR3 nucleotide sequence: TGTGCCAGCAGCTCAGGGGCGTCCAGCGCCGCTGGGGAGCTGTTTTTT. As protein: CASSSGASSAAGELFF.

The rearrangement uses TRBV7-9 and TRBJ2-7, with D possibly being TRBD2 (5 bases). The CDR3 is 14 residues long. V shed 0 bases and J shed 5 bases, with 11 bases lying between them. Germline lookup yields CDR1 SEHNR and CDR2 FQNEAQ (reference sequence). Here the CDR3 reads CASSLAGVINEQYF. CDR3 bases: TGTGCCAGCAGCTTAGCGGGAGTAATAAACGAGCAGTACTTC.

The chain links TRBV6-1 to TRBJ2-5; D unclear. This CDR3 is built from 15 residues. The germline gives CDR1 MNHNS, CDR2 SASEGT. V was trimmed by 5 bases and J by 5 bases, leaving 18 bases between them. CDR3 sequence reads: CASSSSPNSVETQYF. The CDR3, as DNA: TGTGCCAGCAGTTCTAGTCCCAACTCAGTCGAGACCCAGTACTTC.

V usage is TRBV2 and J usage is TRBJ1-5, with D uncertain. Germline CDR1 reads SNHLY; CDR2 reads FYNNEI. V was trimmed by 6 bases and J by 4 bases, leaving 16 bases between them. This CDR3 comprises 15 residues. CDR3 bases: TGTGCCAGCAGCGCCGGGTCCCCGGTTAATCAGCCCCAGCATTTT. This encodes CASSAGSPVNQPQHF.

This clone was seen just once. The CDR3 nucleotides read TGTGCCAGCAGCCCCGGAAACCTAGCGGGAGCCGGGGAGCTGTTTTTT. Translated: CASSPGNLAGAGELFF. This rearrangement joins TRBV11-3 to TRBJ2-2, with TRBD2 matching 10 bases. J gave up 6 bases and V 5 bases, and 9 bases lay outside the gene matches. CDR3 length equals 16 residues. The germline V gene encodes CDR1 SGHNT and CDR2 YENEEA. Drawing the rest from reference TRBV11-3 and TRBJ2-2, the complete variable domain is EAGVVQSPRYKIIEKKQPVAFWCNPISGHNTLYWYLQNLGQGPELLIRYENEEAVDDSQLPKDRFSAERLKGVDSTLKIQPAELGDSAVYLCASSPGNLAGAGELFFGEGSRLTVL.

This chain connects TRBV5-1 to TRBJ2-3, with 7 bases that match TRBD1. V shed 2 bases and J 1 base; nucleotides not matched to a gene: 7. Germline loops: CDR1 SGHRS, CDR2 YFSETQ. This CDR3 comprises 16 residues. The CDR3 DNA follows: TGCGCCAGCAGCTTCCGCCAGGGGGTCCGCACAGATACGCAGTATTTT. Translation: CASSFRQGVRTDTQYF.

V is TRBV6-5 and J is TRBJ2-7; 7 positions agree with TRBD2. Germline assignment: CDR1 MNHEY and CDR2 SVGAGI. This CDR3 has 14 residues. J lost 4 bases, V lost 5 bases, and 8 bases had no gene match. DNA of the CDR3: TGTGCCAGCAGTCGTTCTAGCGGACTATACGAGCAGTACTTC. Its protein product is CASSRSSGLYEQYF.

The chain carries TRBV27 and TRBJ2-1; 13 bases line up with TRBD2. CDR3 length: 17 amino acids. Germline CDR1 MNHEY, CDR2 SMNVEV (reference sequence). The ends lost 3 bases at V and 14 bases at J; junction bases unmatched: 16. The CDR3 DNA reads TGTGCCAGCAGTTTCTCAAGTACCGGGACTAGCGGGATTACAGAGTTCTTC. Its protein is CASSFSSTGTSGITEFF.

A few counts support this clone. The V gene is TRBV7-9, the J gene TRBJ1-2; D gene uncertain. V was clipped by 3 bases and J by 6 bases, with 17 bases between them. The CDR3 is made up of 15 amino acids. Germline V gene data show CDR1 as SEHNR and CDR2 as FQNEAQ (reference sequence). The CDR3: CASSFWEGGFHGYTF. The CDR3, as DNA: TGTGCCAGCAGCTTTTGGGAAGGAGGTTTCCATGGCTACACCTTC.

The CDR3 DNA is TGTGCCAGCAGCCCCCAGCGGGACACGATTGCGGATACGCAGTATTTT. It specifies CASSPQRDTIADTQYF. The chain has TRBV9 and TRBJ2-3, with D perhaps TRBD2 (7 bases). V lost 4 bases and J 6 bases, leaving 21 bases between the germline ends. CDR3 length equals 16 residues. The V gene's germline CDR1 is SGDLS and CDR2 YYNGEE.

The rearrangement links TRBV19 to TRBJ1-5; 7 nucleotides align to TRBD1. CDR1 is LNHDA and CDR2 is SQIVND in the germline V gene (reference sequence). J was trimmed by 1 base and V by 4 bases; bases with no gene match: 4. The CDR3 is 15 amino acids. Written as DNA, the CDR3 is TGTGCCAGTAGTAGGACGACAGGGAGCAATCAGCCCCAGCATTTT. Its translation is CASSRTTGSNQPQHF.

This sequence joins TRBV30 and TRBJ1-1; possibly TRBD1 for D (6 bases). The CDR3 has 12 amino acids. V was shortened by 2 bases and J by 6 bases, with 10 bases between the two germline ends. Germline V gene sequence: CDR1 GTSNPN, CDR2 SVGIG (reference sequence). The CDR3 nucleotides are TGTGCCTGGAGTCCTACAGGGTCTGAAGCTTTCTTT. It is translated as CAWSPTGSEAFF. Together with reference TRBV30 and TRBJ1-1, the CDR3 gives the full variable domain: SQTIHQWPATLVQPVGSPLSLECTVEGTSNPNLYWYRQAAGRGLQLLFYSVGIGQISSEVPQNLSASRPQDRQFILSSKKLLLSDSGFYLCAWSPTGSEAFFGQGTRLTVV.

This chain links TRBV9 with TRBJ2-3; 13 bases are a match to TRBD2. Germline-derived CDR1 and CDR2 are SGDLS and YYNGEE. Unmatched junction bases numbered 10, after V lost 2 bases and J lost 1 base. This CDR3 has 19 residues. CDR3 nucleotides: TGTGCCAGCAGCGTCACTAGCGGGGGGGTGGGGGTTGGCACAGATACGCAGTATTTT. Protein: CASSVTSGGVGVGTDTQYF.

This clone was counted once. The rearrangement joins TRBV7-8 to TRBJ2-7, with TRBD1 matching 7 bases. Losses at the gene ends were 3 bases for V and 5 bases for J; bases not matched to a gene: 7. Germline V lookup: CDR1 SGHVS, CDR2 FQNEAQ. The CDR3 contains 14 residues. CDR3 nucleotide sequence: TGTGCCAGCAGCTTCTGGACAGGACCGGACGAGCAGTACTTC. Protein: CASSFWTGPDEQYF.

The chain couples TRBV5-1 to TRBJ2-5; D remains unclear. This CDR3 contains 15 residues. CDR1 and CDR2 (germline): SGHRS, YFSETQ. Trimming left V 0 bases short and J 5 bases short, with 14 bases between. The CDR3 coding sequence is TGCGCCAGCAGCTTGGCTTTGGTTGGTCGGGAGACCCAGTACTTC. This codes for CASSLALVGRETQYF.

The gene calls are TRBV6-6 and TRBJ2-1, with 8 positions matching TRBD2. The CDR3 totals 14 residues. The germline CDR1 and CDR2 sequences are MNHNY and SVGAGI (reference sequence). With V trimmed by 7 bases and J by 9 bases, 11 bases remained unmatched. CDR3 region: CASTQGAGGSEQFF. CDR3 coding DNA: TGTGCCAGCACCCAGGGTGCGGGGGGCAGTGAGCAGTTCTTC.

The chain has TRBV20-1 and TRBJ1-1; the D gene is possibly TRBD1 (5 bases). Germline loops: CDR1 DFQATT, CDR2 SNEGSKA (reference sequence). With 5 bases removed from V and 5 bases from J, the gap between germline ends came to 9 bases. This CDR3 has 11 residues. The CDR3 reads CSAPEGTEAFF. As DNA, the CDR3 is TGCAGTGCTCCGGAGGGGACTGAAGCTTTCTTT.

The table lists this clone with a few counts. The rearrangement uses TRBV14 and TRBJ1-1; D is unclear. The CDR3 is 12 amino acids. Germline CDR1 reads SGHDN; CDR2 reads FVKESK. The germline V and J ends were trimmed by 7 bases and 10 bases, with 16 bases remaining between them. CDR3 nucleotide sequence: TGTGCCAGCATTAGCATTACGGGTCCAGCTTTCTTT. As protein: CASISITGPAFF.

The CDR3 sequence is CASSSSGTGYGYTF. The DNA for the CDR3 is TGTGCCAGCAGCTCTTCCGGGACAGGCTATGGCTACACCTTC. The chain recombines TRBV7-2 with TRBJ1-2; 8 bases map to TRBD1. CDR3 length: 14 amino acids. Germline CDR1 reads SGHTA; CDR2 reads FQGNSA. J gave up 4 bases and V 4 bases, and 5 bases lay outside the gene matches.

The chain recombines TRBV9 with TRBJ2-1, with 10 bases identical to TRBD2. The ends lost 6 bases at V and 9 bases at J; junction bases unmatched: 12. The CDR3 runs 15 residues. The V gene's germline CDR1 is SGDLS and CDR2 YYNGEE. In DNA form, the CDR3 reads TGTGCCAGCACCACCGGACTAGCGGACCGGGGTGAGCAGTTCTTC. Its translation is CASTTGLADRGEQFF.

The V and J genes are TRBV7-9 and TRBJ2-1, with 9 positions matching TRBD2. CDR1 and CDR2 (germline): SEHNR, FQNEAQ (reference sequence). This CDR3 is built from 17 residues. J was trimmed by 10 bases and V by 0 bases; bases with no gene match: 13. CDR3 amino acids: CASSLAGSSGVREEQFF. The CDR3 DNA reads as TGTGCCAGCAGCTTAGCCGGGTCTAGCGGGGTGCGAGAAGAGCAGTTCTTC. Combining the CDR3 with reference TRBV7-9 and TRBJ2-1 gives the whole variable domain DTGVSQNPRHKITKRGQNVTFRCDPISEHNRLYWYRQTLGQGPEFLTYFQNEAQLEKSRLLSDRFSAERPKGSFSTLEIQRTEQGDSAMYLCASSLAGSSGVREEQFFGPGTRLTVL.

This chain connects TRBV30 to TRBJ2-5, with a tentative D call TRBD2 (5 bases). The CDR3 sequence is 13 residues long. V was trimmed by 4 bases and J by 4 bases, leaving 13 bases between them. The germline CDR1 and CDR2 sequences are GTSNPN and SVGIG (reference sequence). CDR3 sequence: CAWTFSAGETQYF. Here the CDR3 DNA reads TGTGCCTGGACCTTCTCTGCGGGAGAGACCCAGTACTTC.